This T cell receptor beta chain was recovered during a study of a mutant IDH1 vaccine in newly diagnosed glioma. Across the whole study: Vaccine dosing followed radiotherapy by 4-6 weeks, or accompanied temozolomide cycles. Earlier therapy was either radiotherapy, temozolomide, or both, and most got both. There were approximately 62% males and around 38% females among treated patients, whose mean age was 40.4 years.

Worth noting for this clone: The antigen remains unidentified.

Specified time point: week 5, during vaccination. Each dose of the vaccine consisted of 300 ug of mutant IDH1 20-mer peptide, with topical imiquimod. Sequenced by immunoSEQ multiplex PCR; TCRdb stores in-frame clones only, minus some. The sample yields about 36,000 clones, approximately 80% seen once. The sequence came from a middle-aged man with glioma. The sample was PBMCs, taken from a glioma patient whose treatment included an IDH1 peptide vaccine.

This CDR3 is CASSSRGAPPTYEQYF. For the CDR3, the DNA is TGTGCCAGCAGTTCCCGGGGGGCACCTCCGACCTACGAGCAGTACTTC. The chain employs TRBV28 and TRBJ2-7; weak D call: TRBD2 (7 bases). The CDR3 is 16 residues long. Germline V gene data show CDR1 as MDHEN and CDR2 as SYDVKM. V lost 4 bases and J 2 bases, leaving 18 bases between the germline ends.